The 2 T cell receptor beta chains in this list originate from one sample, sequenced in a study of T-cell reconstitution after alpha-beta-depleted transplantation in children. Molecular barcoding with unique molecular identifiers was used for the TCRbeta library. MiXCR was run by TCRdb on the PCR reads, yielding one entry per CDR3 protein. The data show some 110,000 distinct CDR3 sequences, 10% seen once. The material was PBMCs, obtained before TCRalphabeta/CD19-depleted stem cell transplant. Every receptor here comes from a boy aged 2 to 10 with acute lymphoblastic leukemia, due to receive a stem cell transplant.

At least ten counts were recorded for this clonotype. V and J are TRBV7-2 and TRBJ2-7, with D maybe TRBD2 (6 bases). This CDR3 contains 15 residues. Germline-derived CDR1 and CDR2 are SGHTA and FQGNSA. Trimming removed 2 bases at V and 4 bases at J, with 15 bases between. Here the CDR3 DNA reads TGTGCCAGCAGCTTACAAGGGACTTTACGTTACGAGCAGTACTTC. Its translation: CASSLQGTLRYEQYF.

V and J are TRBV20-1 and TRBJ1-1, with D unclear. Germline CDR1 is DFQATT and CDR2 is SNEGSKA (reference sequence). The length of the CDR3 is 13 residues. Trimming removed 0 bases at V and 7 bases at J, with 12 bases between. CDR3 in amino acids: CSARDGARHEAFF. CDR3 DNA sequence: TGCAGTGCTAGAGACGGTGCCCGACATGAAGCTTTCTTT.